Following are 17 T cell receptor beta chains from one sample sequenced in a study of post-analysis software for immune sequencing data. cDNA libraries of TCR beta carried unique molecular identifiers. TCRdb recomputed calls from the PCR reads with MiXCR, one row per CDR3 protein. The data show about 540,000 distinct CDR3 sequences, approximately 34% seen once. Overall study results and limits: TRBV5-6, TRBV5-1 and TRBV20-1 belonged to a set of roughly 5 TRBV segments that were more frequent in patients than controls.

Their specific antigens are unknown. Sequencing was carried out using blood. These receptors all come from a girl aged 2 to 17 with multiple sclerosis.

This rearrangement joins TRBV11-3 to TRBJ2-1; 9 bases are a match to TRBD1. There are 15 residues in the CDR3. CDR1 SGHNT and CDR2 YENEEA come from the germline V gene. V lost 2 bases and J lost 10; bases outside the gene matches: 9. CDR3 sequence reads: CASSLRDRDIEEQFF. Here the CDR3 DNA reads TGTGCCAGCAGCTTAAGGGACAGGGATATTGAGGAGCAGTTCTTC.

This chain links TRBV20-1 with TRBJ2-2; TRBD2 matches at 9 bases. Per the germline V gene, CDR1 is DFQATT and CDR2 is SNEGSKA (reference sequence). V lost 4 bases and J lost 4; bases outside the gene matches: 16. The CDR3 consists of 18 residues. In DNA, the CDR3 is TGCAGTGCTAAACTCAGCGGGGGGCATCTCTTGAGCACCGGGGAGCTGTTTTTT. Translated, it gives CSAKLSGGHLLSTGELFF.

There are a few counts of this clonotype. The chain employs TRBV29-1 and TRBJ2-5; D may correspond to TRBD1 or TRBD2 (5 bases each). The V gene lost 4 bases and the J gene lost 7 bases, with 13 bases spanning the gap. The germline V gene encodes CDR1 SQVTM and CDR2 ANQGSEA. This CDR3 region has 12 residues. CDR3 loop: CSVGRDGRTQYF. The CDR3 bases are TGCAGCGTTGGACGGGACGGGCGGACCCAGTACTTC.

The chain carries TRBV7-9 and TRBJ1-5; D gene ambiguous. The V and J ends lost 0 bases and 6 bases respectively, with 9 bases between them. This CDR3 has 14 residues. Germline V gives CDR1 SEHNR, CDR2 FQNEAQ (reference sequence). In nucleotides, the CDR3 is TGTGCCAGCAGCTTAGCGCCCCCGGGTCAGCCCCAGCATTTT. Encoded protein: CASSLAPPGQPQHF.

This clonotype occurred a few times. This sequence joins TRBV5-1 and TRBJ2-1; D gene uncertain. Germline values: CDR1 SGHRS, CDR2 YFSETQ. The CDR3 is 14 amino acids. Trimming pared 0 bases from V and 9 bases from J, leaving 13 bases between. The CDR3 sequence is CASSLGLNTREQFF. The CDR3 DNA reads TGCGCCAGCAGCTTGGGACTTAATACGCGTGAGCAGTTCTTC.

The rearrangement uses TRBV5-1 and TRBJ2-3, with 8 bases fitting TRBD2. CDR3 length: 16 amino acids. Germline CDR1 SGHRS, CDR2 YFSETQ. V was clipped by 7 bases and J by 0 bases; unmatched bases: 10. The CDR3 sequence is CASGALAGMSTDTQYF. In DNA, the CDR3 is TGCGCCAGCGGTGCCTTAGCGGGGATGAGCACAGATACGCAGTATTTT.

The chain combines TRBV11-2 with TRBJ2-3; the D is unclear. Germline assignment: CDR1 SGHAT and CDR2 FQNNGV. V was cut by 2 bases and J by 2 bases, with 14 bases left in between. There are 16 residues in the CDR3. This chain's CDR3 is CASSLNPARSTDTQYF. Here the CDR3 DNA reads TGTGCCAGCAGCTTAAACCCTGCCAGGTCCACAGATACGCAGTATTTT.

This chain connects TRBV20-1 to TRBJ1-6, with D unclear. Germline lookup yields CDR1 DFQATT and CDR2 SNEGSKA (reference sequence). Trimming took off 4 bases at V and 4 bases at J, with 11 bases between the two ends. The CDR3 runs to 14 residues. The CDR3 DNA reads as TGCAGTGCTACCCAGGCGGGTTATAATTCACCCCTCCACTTT. It codes for CSATQAGYNSPLHF.

The chain couples TRBV20-1 to TRBJ2-1; 12 bases are shared with TRBD2. Germline CDR1 and CDR2: DFQATT and SNEGSKA (reference sequence). This CDR3 region has 15 residues. Losses at the gene ends were 5 bases for V and 10 bases for J; bases not matched to a gene: 12. The chain's CDR3 is CSAPEATSGGWEQFF. The CDR3 DNA is TGCAGTGCTCCCGAGGCAACTAGCGGGGGGTGGGAGCAGTTCTTC.

A single count supports this clonotype. This may be a read error: a much more frequent sequence differs by one nucleotide. The chain has TRBV4-1 and TRBJ1-2, with D unclear. The CDR3 is made up of 14 amino acids. The germline gives CDR1 MGHRA, CDR2 YSYEKL. CDR3 in amino acids: CAGSQDSGYYGYTF. For the CDR3, the DNA is TGCGCCGGCAGCCAAGATAGCGGGTACTATGGCTACACCTTC.

This chain joins TRBV5-1 and TRBJ1-2, with 7 bases lining up with TRBD1. The CDR3 consists of 18 residues. With V trimmed by 2 bases and J by 2 bases, 15 bases remained unmatched. CDR1 SGHRS and CDR2 YFSETQ come from the germline V gene. Here the CDR3 reads CASSFSRDSHLGNYGYTF. CDR3 in DNA: TGCGCCAGCAGCTTCAGTCGGGACAGCCACCTAGGGAACTATGGCTACACCTTC.

The chain recombines TRBV6-1 with TRBJ2-3; D unclear. Germline V gene data show CDR1 as MNHNS and CDR2 as SASEGT. Between the trimmed V and J ends, which lost 2 bases and 0 bases, there was a span of 9 bases. The length of the CDR3 is 15 residues. The DNA of the CDR3 is TGTGCCAGCAGTGAAAGCAACACCAGCACAGATACGCAGTATTTT. The encoded protein is CASSESNTSTDTQYF.

This clonotype was observed many times. V is TRBV5-1 and J is TRBJ1-2; 11 nucleotides line up with TRBD1. The CDR3 has 14 residues. CDR1 and CDR2 from the germline V gene are SGHRS and YFSETQ. Trimming took 4 bases from V and 7 from J; bases not matched to a gene: 6. This chain's CDR3 is CASSTWTGGFGYTF. For the CDR3, the DNA is TGCGCCAGCAGCACCTGGACAGGGGGCTTTGGCTACACCTTC.

The chain is built from TRBV7-6 and TRBJ2-7; 11 bases are shared with TRBD2. The V gene's germline CDR1 is SGHVS and CDR2 FNYEAQ. Trimming took 2 bases from V and 3 from J; bases not matched to a gene: 6. The CDR3 has 16 residues. This chain's CDR3 is CASSLRGLAEIYEQYF. The CDR3 coding sequence is TGTGCCAGCAGCTTAAGGGGACTAGCGGAGATCTACGAGCAGTACTTC.

This chain connects TRBV11-2 to TRBJ2-1; D ambiguous. V was pared by 4 bases and J by 4 bases, with 17 bases between. This CDR3 is built from 16 residues. The V gene's germline CDR1 is SGHAT and CDR2 FQNNGV. The CDR3 spells CASSSLVPEGYNEQFF. The DNA of the CDR3 is TGTGCCAGCAGCTCCTTGGTCCCAGAAGGGTACAATGAGCAGTTCTTC.

The V gene is TRBV3-1, the J gene TRBJ1-1; D is unclear. Germline loops: CDR1 LGHDT, CDR2 YNNKEL (reference sequence). The V end was cut by 0 bases, the J end by 6 bases, with 14 bases between. This CDR3 is 15 amino acids long. The CDR3 nucleotides read TGTGCCAGCAGCCAAGATGGCCGGTGGGGTGCTGAAGCTTTCTTT. Translated: CASSQDGRWGAEAFF.

The J gene is TRBJ2-4, the V gene TRBV6-2 or TRBV6-3; tentative D call: TRBD1 (7 bases). The DNA matches TRBJ2-7 better at its end, which makes the J call doubtful. The CDR3 has 13 amino acids. Per the germline V gene, CDR1 is MNHEY and CDR2 is SVGEGT. DNA for the CDR3: TGTGCCAGCACGCGGGACAGCCTCTACGAGCAGTACTTC. Protein: CASTRDSLYEQYF.